Given below is one TCR beta chain in context. The data were produced by immunoSEQ multiplex PCR, yet TCRdb's version contains in-frame clones alone and is incomplete. In the table there are around 70,000 clones, 80% to 95% of which are singletons. These data are taken from a study of T cell changes during pregnancy in multiple sclerosis. The sample here was peripheral blood, taken after pregnancy. The TCR comes from a female donor in good health, enrolled as a control in a pregnancy study.

The DNA of the CDR3 is TGTGCCAGCAGCCGCATCAGGGGGCTCCAAAACGAGCAGTACTTC. It specifies CASSRIRGLQNEQYF. This chain joins TRBV11-2 and TRBJ2-7; 8 bases align to TRBD1. J was trimmed by 5 bases and V by 5 bases; bases with no gene match: 11. The CDR3 extends over 15 amino acids. CDR1 SGHAT and CDR2 FQNNGV come from the germline V gene.